This T cell receptor (beta chain) was captured in a study of blood T cells in healthy people across ages. At the level of the study: About one barcoded TCR beta cDNA was captured per two T cells. Findings of the study overall: Versus aged donors, long-lived donors had higher diversity and more naive CD4+ cells.

Then a second PCR, running roughly 7 to 11 cycles, was carried out with a sample-barcoded 5' primer and a J-beta primer mix. TCRdb reanalysed the 5' RACE reads using MiXCR and keeps one entry per CDR3 protein. The profile covers fewer than 900,000 distinct CDR3 sequences, with approximately 35% appearing a single time and around 13% taken by the ten largest. To note about this clonotype: The antigen remains unidentified. A much bigger clone sits one base away, suggesting this may be a read error.

CDR3 length: 15 residues. V lost 2 bases and J lost 5; bases outside the gene matches: 8. CDR1 is DFQATT and CDR2 is SNEGSKA in the germline V gene (reference sequence). The origin of this receptor is a man younger than 35 in good health. Sequenced sample: blood. The V and J genes are TRBV20-1 and TRBJ1-5; 8 bases agree with TRBD1. Here the CDR3 reads CSARNDRGKYQPQHF. CDR3 DNA sequence: TGCAGTGCTAGAAATGACAGGGGAAAATATCAGCCCCAGCATTTT.